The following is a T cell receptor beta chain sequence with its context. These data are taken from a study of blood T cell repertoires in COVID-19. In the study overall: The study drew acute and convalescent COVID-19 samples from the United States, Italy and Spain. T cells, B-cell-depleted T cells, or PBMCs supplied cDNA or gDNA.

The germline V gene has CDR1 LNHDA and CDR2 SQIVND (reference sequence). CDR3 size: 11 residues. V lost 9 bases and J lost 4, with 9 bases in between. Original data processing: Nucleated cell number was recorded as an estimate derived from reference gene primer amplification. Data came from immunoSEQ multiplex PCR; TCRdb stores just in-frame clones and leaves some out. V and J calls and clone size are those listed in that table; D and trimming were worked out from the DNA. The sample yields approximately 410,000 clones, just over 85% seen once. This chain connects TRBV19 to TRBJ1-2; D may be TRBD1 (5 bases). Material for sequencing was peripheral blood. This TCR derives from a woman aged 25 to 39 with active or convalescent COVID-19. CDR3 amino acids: CASQGTYGYTF. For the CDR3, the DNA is TGTGCCAGCCAGGGAACCTATGGCTACACCTTC.